This section outlines one T cell receptor beta chain sequence together with its context. Its antigen is currently unknown. The sample belongs to a study of T-cell memory formation after mild COVID-19. Germline V lookup: CDR1 DFQATT, CDR2 SNEGSKA (reference sequence). The CDR3 has 13 amino acids. Trimming removed 3 bases from V and 5 bases from J; junction bases left unmatched: 3. TCRdb independently ran MiXCR on the 5' RACE reads; one entry per CDR3 protein. The sample includes around 510,000 distinct CDR3 sequences, about a fifth of them seen just once. Broader study findings: Some clones that responded were present in memory (sampled pre-infection), which suggests cross-reactive memory joined. Most CD4+ clones that shrank were in CM and EM, while CD8+ ones turned up in EMRA.

The source material was PBMCs or a T cell subset sorted from them (not recorded which). The clonotype comes from an adult woman who had mild COVID-19 (a few samples of this study predate the infection). Cell type and time point are not known. The gene calls are TRBV20-1 and TRBJ2-7; 11 nucleotides agree with TRBD2. CDR3 nucleotide sequence: TGCAGTGCTAGCCTAGCGGGAGGCGACGAGCAGTACTTC. Amino acid sequence: CSASLAGGDEQYF.